The clone carrying this T cell receptor (beta chain) appeared many times. Its antigen is undetermined. Next came a second PCR, run for about 7 to 12 cycles, which used a sample-barcoded 5' primer along with a J-beta primer mix. TCRdb re-analysed the 5' RACE reads in MiXCR, keeping a single row per CDR3 protein. The profile shows roughly 1,500,000 distinct CDR3 sequences, around 35% of them singletons. The data stem from a study of blood T cells in healthy people across ages. Study-level findings and limits: Donors of long life had a larger count of naive CD4+ cells and greater diversity than aged donors. Per-million-T-cell TCR beta diversity fell roughly linearly with age.

The CDR3 covers 15 residues. The V end was cut by 8 bases, the J end by 4 bases, with 19 bases between. Germline V gene lookup returns CDR1 SGHTA and CDR2 FQGNSA. This clonotype was obtained from a woman under 40 in good health. The source material was blood. The chain carries TRBV7-2 and TRBJ2-3; D remains unclear. CDR3 sequence (DNA): TGTGCCAGCTTTACGGCAGCTGGTACCGCAGATACGCAGTATTTT. Protein sequence: CASFTAAGTADTQYF.